The 26 T cell receptor beta chains given below trace back to one sample, sequenced in a study of CD8+ T cells in alopecia areata. The sequencing template was cDNA reverse transcribed from extracted RNA. Profiling relied on immunoSEQ multiplex PCR, and the TCRdb table lists in-frame clones only, not all of them. This table holds roughly 180,000 clones, 60% found once. The treatment: oral pan-JAK inhibitor, 5-10 mg twice daily. The material was CD4+ T cells sorted from blood, obtained at week 4, from a patient treated with tofacitinib. The receptors come from a human donor with alopecia areata.

This clone has more than one count but fewer than ten. V usage is TRBV10-3 and J usage is TRBJ1-6; TRBD1 matches 7 bases. V was clipped by 6 bases and J by 10 bases; unmatched bases: 9. CDR1 is ENHRY, CDR2 SYGVKD, per germline. The CDR3 is 14 amino acids. The CDR3 DNA reads TGTGCCATCAGGCCACAGGGGTGGGAATCACCCCTCCACTTT. This sequence encodes CAIRPQGWESPLHF.

J is TRBJ2-3 and V is TRBV6-5, with TRBD1 matching 9 bases. The length of the CDR3 is 15 residues. CDR1 MNHEY and CDR2 SVGAGI come from the germline V gene. Trimming took 5 bases from V and 5 from J; bases not matched to a gene: 8. CDR3 residues: CASSNRGRAEDTQYF. The CDR3 DNA reads TGTGCCAGCAGTAACAGGGGGCGTGCTGAAGATACGCAGTATTTT.

This chain connects TRBV27 to TRBJ1-2, with D unclear. The CDR3 is 12 amino acids. The germline V gene has CDR1 MNHEY and CDR2 SMNVEV (reference sequence). Trimming removed 6 bases at V and 8 bases at J, with 13 bases between. The CDR3 sequence: CASREATKGYTF. The CDR3 region has the DNA TGTGCCAGCAGGGAGGCCACTAAGGGCTACACCTTC.

As DNA, the CDR3 is TGTGCCTGGGGGGGGCCCACAGATACGCAGTATTTT. This sequence encodes CAWGGPTDTQYF. The J gene is TRBJ2-3, the V gene TRBV30; D could derive from TRBD1 or TRBD2 (6 bases each). Germline CDR1 GTSNPN, CDR2 SVGIG (reference sequence). The CDR3 is made up of 12 amino acids. V lost 5 bases and J 2 bases, leaving 8 bases between the germline ends.

The V call is TRBV6-5, the J call TRBJ1-4; a weak D match, TRBD1 (5 bases). The V end was cut by 10 bases, the J end by 12 bases, with 21 bases between. The length of the CDR3 is 13 residues. Germline assignment: CDR1 MNHEY and CDR2 SVGAGI. CDR3 sequence (DNA): TGTGCCACCCGTCGAGGGGCGGGCCGTGAACTGTTTTTT. Its protein is CATRRGAGRELFF.

The J gene is TRBJ2-6, the V gene TRBV4-2; TRBD1 matches at 7 bases. CDR3 length: 15 residues. Germline V gives CDR1 LGHNA, CDR2 YNFKEQ. The V segment lost 2 bases and the J segment 9 bases; nucleotides outside the gene matches: 7. The CDR3: CASSQSGTEDNVLTF. For the CDR3, the DNA is TGTGCCAGCAGCCAATCCGGGACAGAGGACAACGTCCTGACTTTC.

The chain has TRBV30 and TRBJ1-2, with 8 bases identical to TRBD1. The J segment lost 4 bases and the V segment lost 4 bases, leaving 8 bases of the junction unmatched. The CDR3 covers 14 residues. CDR1 and CDR2 from the germline V gene are GTSNPN and SVGIG (reference sequence). The CDR3 bases are TGTGCCTGGACCTCGGACAGGGTATTCTATGGCTACACCTTC. Its translation is CAWTSDRVFYGYTF.

This chain links TRBV18 with TRBJ2-7; no reliable D call. Germline CDR1 KGHSH, CDR2 LQKENI. The CDR3 length is 13 residues. V was shortened by 2 bases and J by 4 bases, with 9 bases between the two germline ends. The CDR3 here is CASSPLDGYEQYF. The DNA for the CDR3 is TGTGCCAGCTCACCATTGGACGGTTACGAGCAGTACTTC. Full variable domain (missing parts from reference TRBV18 and TRBJ2-7): NAGVMQNPRHLVRRRGQEARLRCSPMKGHSHVYWYRQLPEEGLKFMVYLQKENIIDESGMPKERFSAEFPKEGPSILRIQQVVRGDSAAYFCASSPLDGYEQYFGPGTRLTVT.

In its sample, this clone was seen a few times. The chain recombines TRBV28 with TRBJ1-5; a possible D gene is TRBD1 (5 bases). V was trimmed by 4 bases and J by 4 bases, leaving 8 bases between them. This CDR3 comprises 13 residues. Per the germline V gene, CDR1 is MDHEN and CDR2 is SYDVKM. The CDR3 sequence is CASSWEGNQPQHF. In DNA form, the CDR3 reads TGTGCCAGCAGTTGGGAGGGGAATCAGCCCCAGCATTTT.

This clone was counted between two and nine times. Within the sample, other DNA sequences also encode this same CDR3. The chain uses TRBV29-1 and TRBJ2-5; unclear D gene. Germline assignment: CDR1 SQVTM and CDR2 ANQGSEA. The V gene lost 4 bases and the J gene lost 1 base, with 7 bases spanning the gap. The CDR3 extends over 12 amino acids. The CDR3 bases are TGCAGCGTTGTGGGCCTCCAAGAGACCCAGTACTTC. It codes for CSVVGLQETQYF.

The chain is built from TRBV29-1 and TRBJ2-3, with D uncertain. Germline-derived CDR1 and CDR2 are SQVTM and ANQGSEA. V dropped 2 bases and J dropped 2 bases, with 5 bases sitting between them. The CDR3 totals 12 residues. The CDR3 protein is CSVELPTDTQYF. The CDR3 nucleotides read TGCAGCGTTGAACTCCCCACAGATACGCAGTATTTT.

V gene TRBV27 combines with J gene TRBJ2-7; perhaps TRBD2 as D (6 bases). Germline V gene lookup returns CDR1 MNHEY and CDR2 SMNVEV (reference sequence). The germline V and J ends were trimmed by 1 base and 4 bases, with 17 bases remaining between them. The CDR3 spans 16 residues. CDR3 loop: CASSLLAQYGGYEQYF. The CDR3 nucleotides read TGTGCCAGCAGTTTATTGGCACAGTACGGGGGATACGAGCAGTACTTC.

This clone was recorded only once. The CDR3 reads CSAREPEAFF. As DNA, the CDR3 is TGCAGTGCTAGAGAACCTGAAGCTTTCTTT. The genes are TRBV20-1 and TRBJ1-1, with unresolved D. CDR3 length: 10 residues. Between the trimmed V and J ends, which lost 0 bases and 6 bases, there was a span of 2 bases. The germline V gene has CDR1 DFQATT and CDR2 SNEGSKA (reference sequence).

Notes on this clone: The same CDR3 arises from other DNA sequences in this sample as well. CDR3 nucleotides: TGCAGCGTTGGGGACAGGGGCAATTCACCCCTCCACTTT. This encodes CSVGDRGNSPLHF. The chain carries TRBV29-1 and TRBJ1-6, with 10 bases aligning to TRBD1. From germline, CDR1 is SQVTM and CDR2 ANQGSEA. There are 13 residues in the CDR3. Trimming cost V 4 bases and J 7 bases; bases outside gene matches: 1.

This rearrangement joins TRBV29-1 to TRBJ1-1; D remains unclear. Germline CDR1 is SQVTM and CDR2 is ANQGSEA. This CDR3 spans 12 amino acids. V was trimmed by 0 bases and J by 5 bases, leaving 7 bases between them. Here the CDR3 reads CSVEDLGTEAFF. DNA for the CDR3: TGCAGCGTTGAAGATCTGGGGACTGAAGCTTTCTTT. The variable domain in full, completed from reference TRBV29-1 and TRBJ1-1, reads SAVISQKPSRDICQRGTSLTIQCQVDSQVTMMFWYRQQPGQSLTLIATANQGSEATYESGFVIDKFPISRPNLTFSTLTVSNMSPEDSSIYLCSVEDLGTEAFFGQGTRLTVV.

The V and J genes are TRBV11-2 and TRBJ2-3; 7 positions agree with TRBD2. Looked up from germline, CDR1 is SGHAT and CDR2 is FQNNGV. With 6 bases clipped from V and 9 bases from J, the junction kept 3 bases outside the gene matches. The CDR3 length is 11 residues. The CDR3 is CASSPGLTQYF. The CDR3 bases are TGTGCCAGCAGTCCGGGACTAACGCAGTATTTT.

This clone has more than one count but fewer than ten. Other DNA sequences within the sample encode an identical CDR3. The chain is built from TRBV7-2 and TRBJ2-3; D is undetermined. CDR1 is SGHTA and CDR2 is FQGNSA in the germline V gene. Between the trimmed V and J ends, which lost 4 bases and 0 bases, there was a span of 2 bases. The CDR3 spans 12 residues. CDR3 loop: CASSSSTDTQYF. Written as DNA, the CDR3 is TGTGCCAGCAGCTCTAGCACAGATACGCAGTATTTT.

This clone was recorded only once. V is TRBV7-2 and J is TRBJ2-5; D is possibly TRBD2 (5 bases). Trimming shortened V by 1 base and J by 5 bases, and 11 bases separated the two germline ends. The CDR3 sequence is 14 residues long. CDR1 is SGHTA and CDR2 is FQGNSA in the germline V gene. CDR3 amino acids: CASSLGGQRETQYF. DNA of the CDR3: TGTGCCAGCAGCTTAGGCGGGCAGCGGGAGACCCAGTACTTC.

The CDR3 is CASSLVWSDPRAQHF. CDR3 DNA sequence: TGTGCCAGCAGCTTAGTATGGTCAGACCCAAGGGCCCAGCATTTT. The chain couples TRBV7-2 to TRBJ1-5, with D uncertain. V lost 1 base, J lost 11 bases, and 18 bases lay in between. The CDR3 is made up of 15 amino acids. Germline loops: CDR1 SGHTA, CDR2 FQGNSA.

The CDR3 protein is CASSTTGGRSPLHF. CDR3 DNA: TGTGCCAGCAGCACGACAGGGGGTCGTTCACCCCTCCACTTT. V usage is TRBV7-3 and J usage is TRBJ1-6; TRBD1 agrees at 9 bases. CDR3 length: 14 amino acids. CDR1 and CDR2 (germline): SGHTA, FQGTGA. V lost 5 bases to trimming and J lost 9 bases; unmatched junction nucleotides: 5.

This clone came up a few times. This sequence joins TRBV30 and TRBJ1-1; D perhaps matches TRBD1 (5 bases). V was shortened by 2 bases and J by 0 bases, with 7 bases between the two germline ends. Germline V gene lookup returns CDR1 GTSNPN and CDR2 SVGIG (reference sequence). This CDR3 comprises 13 residues. The CDR3, as DNA: TGTGCCTGGAGTAGACAGCTGAACACTGAAGCTTTCTTT. This gives the protein CAWSRQLNTEAFF.

This clone was detected only a few times. The V gene is TRBV25-1, the J gene TRBJ1-1, with 9 positions matching TRBD1. V shed 2 bases and J 4 bases; nucleotides not matched to a gene: 8. The CDR3 runs to 16 residues. Germline V CDR1 and CDR2: MGHDK, SYGVNS. CDR3 sequence reads: CASSETGGARFTEAFF. CDR3 DNA sequence: TGTGCCAGCAGTGAAACAGGGGGCGCCCGGTTCACTGAAGCTTTCTTT.

This clone was observed many times. V usage is TRBV30 and J usage is TRBJ1-3, with D unclear. The CDR3 has 15 residues. V dropped 2 bases and J dropped 0 bases, with 11 bases sitting between them. Looked up from germline, CDR1 is GTSNPN and CDR2 is SVGIG (reference sequence). The CDR3 is CAWSRNGPSGNTIYF. In DNA, the CDR3 is TGTGCCTGGAGTCGGAACGGACCCTCTGGAAACACCATATATTTT.

As concerns this clone: Other DNA sequences of this sample code for an identical CDR3. The chain carries TRBV29-1 and TRBJ2-5; D unclear. This CDR3 is 10 amino acids long. With 0 bases removed from V and 5 bases from J, the gap between germline ends came to 1 base. From germline, CDR1 is SQVTM and CDR2 ANQGSEA. In DNA form, the CDR3 reads TGCAGCGTTGAAGAGGAGACCCAGTACTTC. Translation: CSVEEETQYF.

The gene calls are TRBV29-1 and TRBJ1-3; D not certain. Germline V lookup: CDR1 SQVTM, CDR2 ANQGSEA. The CDR3 runs to 13 residues. Trimming stripped 4 bases from V and 2 bases from J, with 9 bases between. CDR3 amino acids: CSVGVAAGNTIYF. The CDR3 bases are TGCAGCGTTGGGGTGGCGGCTGGAAACACCATATATTTT.

This clone was detected only a few times. Additional DNA sequences in this sample encode the identical CDR3. The V and J genes are TRBV30 and TRBJ1-1; D remains ambiguous. This CDR3 is 11 amino acids long. Germline CDR1 GTSNPN, CDR2 SVGIG (reference sequence). The germline V and J ends were trimmed by 2 bases and 4 bases, with 5 bases remaining between them. The CDR3 reads CAWSRVTEAFF. The CDR3 DNA reads as TGTGCCTGGAGTCGGGTCACTGAAGCTTTCTTT. The variable domain in full, completed from reference TRBV30 and TRBJ1-1, reads SQTIHQWPATLVQPVGSPLSLECTVEGTSNPNLYWYRQAAGRGLQLLFYSVGIGQISSEVPQNLSASRPQDRQFILSSKKLLLSDSGFYLCAWSRVTEAFFGQGTRLTVV.